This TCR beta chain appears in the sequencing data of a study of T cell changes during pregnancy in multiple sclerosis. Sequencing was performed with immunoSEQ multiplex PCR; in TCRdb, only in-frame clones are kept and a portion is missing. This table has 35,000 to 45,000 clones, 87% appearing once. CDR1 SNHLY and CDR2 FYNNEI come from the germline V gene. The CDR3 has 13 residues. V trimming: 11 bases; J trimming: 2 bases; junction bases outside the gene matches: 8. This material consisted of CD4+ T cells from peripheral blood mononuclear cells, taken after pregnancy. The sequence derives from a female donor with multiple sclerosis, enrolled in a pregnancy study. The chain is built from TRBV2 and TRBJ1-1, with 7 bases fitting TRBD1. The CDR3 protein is CAGQAADNTEAFF. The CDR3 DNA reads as TGTGCCGGACAGGCGGCGGATAACACTGAAGCTTTCTTT.